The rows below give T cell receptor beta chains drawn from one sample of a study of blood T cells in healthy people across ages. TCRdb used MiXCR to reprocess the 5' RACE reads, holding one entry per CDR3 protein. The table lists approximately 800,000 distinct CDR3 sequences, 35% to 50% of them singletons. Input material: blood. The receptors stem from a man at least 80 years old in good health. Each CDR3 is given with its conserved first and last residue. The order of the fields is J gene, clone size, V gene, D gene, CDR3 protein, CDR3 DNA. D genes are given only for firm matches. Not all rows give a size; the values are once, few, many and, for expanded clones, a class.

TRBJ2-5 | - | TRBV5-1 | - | CAGSLGAVHETQYF | TGCGCCGGCAGTTTAGGTGCCGTCCACGAGACCCAGTACTTC
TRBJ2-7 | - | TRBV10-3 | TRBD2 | CAISESRTSGKYEQYF | TGTGCCATCAGTGAGTCTCGGACTAGCGGCAAGTACGAGCAGTACTTC
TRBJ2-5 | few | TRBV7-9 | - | CASSWDTEETQYF | TGTGCCAGCAGCTGGGACACGGAGGAGACCCAGTACTTC
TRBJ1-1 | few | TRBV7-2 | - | CASSSDSLNTEAFF | TGTGCCAGCAGCTCAGACAGCTTGAACACTGAAGCTTTCTTT
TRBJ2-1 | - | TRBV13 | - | CASSSLTQESSYNEQFF | TGTGCCAGCAGCTCCCTCACGCAGGAGAGCTCCTACAATGAGCAGTTCTTC
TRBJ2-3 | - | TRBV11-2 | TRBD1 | CASSSQDRGPYTDTQYF | TGTGCCAGCAGCTCCCAGGACAGGGGGCCCTACACAGATACGCAGTATTTT
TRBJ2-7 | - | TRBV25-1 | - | CASSELGVLRKYF | TGTGCCAGCAGTGAACTAGGGGTCCTGAGGAAGTACTTC
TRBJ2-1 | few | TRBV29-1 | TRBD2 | CSVEDQLAGAPDEQFF | TGCAGCGTTGAAGATCAGCTAGCGGGAGCCCCGGATGAGCAGTTCTTC
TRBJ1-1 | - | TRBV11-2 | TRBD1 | CASSHRQGQDTEAFF | TGTGCCAGCAGCCACCGACAGGGTCAGGACACTGAAGCTTTCTTT
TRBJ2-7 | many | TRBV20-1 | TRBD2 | CSARAGGSGSYEQYF | TGCAGTGCTAGGGCCGGCGGGAGCGGGTCCTACGAGCAGTACTTC
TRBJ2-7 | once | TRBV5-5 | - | CASSSGASSYEQYF | TGTGCCAGCAGCTCGGGCGCGTCCTCCTACGAGCAGTACTTC
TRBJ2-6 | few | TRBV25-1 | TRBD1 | CASSEVFFGTGPSGANVLTF | TGTGCCAGCAGTGAAGTTTTTTTCGGGACAGGGCCCTCTGGGGCCAACGTCCTGACTTTC
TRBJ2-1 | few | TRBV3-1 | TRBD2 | CASSQDRLAWNEQFF | TGTGCCAGCAGCCAAGATAGACTAGCGTGGAATGAGCAGTTCTTC
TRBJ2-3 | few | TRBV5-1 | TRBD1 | CASSVGQSTDTQYF | TGCGCCAGCAGCGTGGGACAGAGCACAGATACGCAGTATTTT
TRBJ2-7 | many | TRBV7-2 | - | CASSLSASSYEQYF | TGTGCCAGCAGCTTAAGTGCTAGCTCTTACGAGCAGTACTTC
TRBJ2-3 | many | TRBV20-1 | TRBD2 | CSIAGPTDTQYF | TGCAGTATAGCGGGGCCCACAGATACGCAGTATTTT
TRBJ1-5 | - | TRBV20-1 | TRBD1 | CSASRDSGNQPQHF | TGCAGTGCTAGTCGGGACAGTGGGAATCAGCCCCAGCATTTT
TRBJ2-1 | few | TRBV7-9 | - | CASSLEAGYTYNEQFF | TGTGCCAGCAGCCTAGAAGCGGGTTACACGTACAATGAGCAGTTCTTC
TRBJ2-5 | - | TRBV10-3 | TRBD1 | CAISPTTGTETQYF | TGTGCCATCAGTCCGACGACAGGGACGGAGACCCAGTACTTC
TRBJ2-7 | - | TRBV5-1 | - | CASSFEQRVANEQYF | TGCGCCAGCAGCTTTGAGCAGAGGGTTGCCAACGAGCAGTACTTC
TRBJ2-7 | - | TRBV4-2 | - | CASSHARLGGPYGEQYF | TGTGCCAGCAGCCACGCCCGCCTTGGGGGACCGTATGGCGAGCAGTACTTC
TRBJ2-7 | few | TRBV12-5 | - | CASGGTYEQYF | TGTGCTAGTGGCGGTACCTACGAGCAGTACTTC
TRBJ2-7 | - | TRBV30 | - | CAWRGTSSYEQYF | TGTGCCTGGAGAGGGACGAGCTCCTACGAGCAGTACTTC
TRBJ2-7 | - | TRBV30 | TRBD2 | CAWSVSSGTAYEQYF | TGTGCCTGGAGTGTATCTAGCGGGACCGCCTACGAGCAGTACTTC
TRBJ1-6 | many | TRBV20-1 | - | CSARETGPNNPLHF | TGCAGTGCTAGAGAGACGGGACCCAATAACCCCCTCCACTTT
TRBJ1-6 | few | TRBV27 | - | CASSFQGYSPLHF | TGTGCCAGCAGTTTCCAGGGTTATTCACCCCTCCACTTT
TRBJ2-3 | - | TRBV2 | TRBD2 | CASSEAAGTSYTDTQYF | TGTGCCAGCAGTGAAGCCGCTGGGACTAGTTACACAGATACGCAGTATTTT
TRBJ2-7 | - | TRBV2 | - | CASSDRWTGLGHEQYF | TGTGCCAGCAGTGATAGATGGACGGGGCTCGGCCACGAGCAGTACTTC
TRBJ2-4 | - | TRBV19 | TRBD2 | CASREGGGVQYF | TGTGCCAGTAGGGAAGGCGGGGGAGTTCAGTACTTC
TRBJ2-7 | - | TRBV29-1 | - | CSAERQNSYEQYF | TGCAGCGCGGAAAGACAGAATTCCTACGAGCAGTACTTC
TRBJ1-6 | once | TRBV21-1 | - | CASSSHQRDRGLSPLHF | TGTGCCAGCAGCTCCCACCAGCGGGACAGGGGGCTTTCACCCCTCCACTTT
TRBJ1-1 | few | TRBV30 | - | CAWSVSRGGTEAFF | TGTGCCTGGAGTGTAAGCAGGGGTGGCACTGAAGCTTTCTTT
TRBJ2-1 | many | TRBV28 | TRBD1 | CASSPDREFNEQFF | TGTGCCAGCAGTCCGGACAGGGAGTTCAATGAGCAGTTCTTC
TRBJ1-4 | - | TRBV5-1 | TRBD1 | CASSLGTGDRAKLFF | TGCGCCAGCAGCCTAGGGACAGGGGATAGAGCAAAACTGTTTTTT
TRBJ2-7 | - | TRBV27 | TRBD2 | CASSLRGGAQYF | TGTGCCAGCAGTCTCCGGGGAGGGGCCCAGTACTTC
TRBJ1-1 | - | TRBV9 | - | CASSVEPRSEAFF | TGTGCCAGCAGCGTAGAGCCCAGGTCCGAAGCTTTCTTT
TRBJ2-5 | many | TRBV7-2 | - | CASSSLSEGGETQYF | TGTGCCAGCAGCTCTCTATCTGAGGGAGGAGAGACCCAGTACTTC
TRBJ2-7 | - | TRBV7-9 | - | CTSSYVRRAQSPYEQYF | TGTACCAGTTCCTACGTACGCCGGGCCCAAAGTCCCTATGAGCAGTACTTC
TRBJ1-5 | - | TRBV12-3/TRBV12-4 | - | CASSPLDSQPQHF | TGTGCCAGCAGTCCCCTGGACAGCCAGCCCCAGCATTTT
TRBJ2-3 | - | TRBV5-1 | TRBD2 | CASRLAGDSPDTQYF | TGCGCCAGCAGACTAGCGGGAGATTCACCAGATACGCAGTATTTT
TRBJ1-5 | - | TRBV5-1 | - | CASSLLPAYSNQPQHF | TGCGCCAGCAGCTTGTTGCCAGCCTATAGCAATCAGCCCCAGCATTTT